This is a list of T cell receptor beta chains from one sample in a study of T cells in Graves' hyperthyroidism and ophthalmopathy. TCRdb analysed the multiplex PCR reads with MiXCR anew, one entry per CDR3 protein. The data contain 560,000 or so distinct CDR3 sequences, 20% of them singletons. Source material: blood. The receptors derive from a man aged 35 to 55 with Graves' ophthalmopathy. The CDR3 runs from the conserved cysteine through the conserved F or W. A D gene is named only where the DNA matches it firmly. Clone size appears in some rows only: once, few, many, or a class for an expanded clone.

size,V,J,D,DNA,CDR3
many,TRBV18,TRBJ1-2,NA,TGTGCCAGCTCATCGCATCCGGGGTCGAACGGCTACACCTTC,CASSSHPGSNGYTF
NA,TRBV20-1,TRBJ2-1,NA,TGCAGTGCCCGGCCTGGGACCATGAGCTCCTACAATGAGCAGTTCTTC,CSARPGTMSSYNEQFF
NA,TRBV5-1,TRBJ2-4,NA,TGCGCCAGCAGCCCGACTCCGAGGAACATTCAGTACTTC,CASSPTPRNIQYF
many,TRBV7-2,TRBJ2-1,TRBD2,TGTGCCAGCAGCCGAGGACTAGCGTCAGCCTACAATGAGCAGTTCTTC,CASSRGLASAYNEQFF
many,TRBV3-1,TRBJ1-5,NA,TGTGCCAGCAGCCTTTCGGGAGCGCATCAGCCCCAGCATTTT,CASSLSGAHQPQHF
NA,TRBV27,TRBJ1-5,NA,TGTGCCAGCAGAGGGACGGTGAGCAATCAGCCCCAGCATTTT,CASRGTVSNQPQHF
NA,TRBV7-2,TRBJ1-5,NA,TGTGCCAGCAGCTTGGCCCCTTATCAGCCCCAGCATTTT,CASSLAPYQPQHF
NA,TRBV5-1,TRBJ1-2,NA,TGCGCCAGCAGGAATATCCGAGCCCACTATGGCTACACCTTC,CASRNIRAHYGYTF
few,TRBV20-1,TRBJ2-7,NA,TGCAGTGCTCGGACAGGGAGGGCCTACGAGCAGTACTTC,CSARTGRAYEQYF
many,TRBV28,TRBJ2-2,TRBD2,TGTGCCAGCAGTTTATTGGGAGGGCCAGGTGGGGAGCTGTTTTTT,CASSLLGGPGGELFF
NA,TRBV11-2,TRBJ1-6,TRBD1,TGTGCCAGCAGCCCAAGACAGGGGGTAACCAATTCACCCCTCCACTTT,CASSPRQGVTNSPLHF
NA,TRBV20-1,TRBJ2-3,TRBD1,TGCAGTGCTAAGGGGACAGTCAGCACAGATACGCAGTATTTT,CSAKGTVSTDTQYF
NA,TRBV6-1,TRBJ2-7,TRBD2,TGTGCCAGCAATCTTGAGCGGGAGGGCCACGAGCAGTACTTC,CASNLEREGHEQYF
few,TRBV5-1,TRBJ2-7,TRBD2,TGCGCCAGCAGCTTGGAGGGACTAGCGGGGGGGGACTACGAGCAGTACTTC,CASSLEGLAGGDYEQYF
NA,TRBV6-1,TRBJ1-2,TRBD1,TGTGCCACGACAGGGAATCCGCTCTATGGCTACACCTTC,CATTGNPLYGYTF
few,TRBV30,TRBJ2-2,NA,TGTGCCTGGAGTGTCCGTAGCGGGAACACCGGGGAGCTGTTTTTT,CAWSVRSGNTGELFF
many,TRBV7-8,TRBJ2-3,NA,TGTGCCAGCAGCCCCCGGGGAGGGGGGGCGGGCACAGATACGCAGTATTTT,CASSPRGGGAGTDTQYF